This is a list of T cell receptor beta chains from one sample in a study of blood T cells in healthy people across ages. TCRdb redid the calling of the 5' RACE reads with MiXCR, one entry per CDR3 protein. The sample consists of about 570,000 distinct CDR3 sequences, over 25% of them appearing once. The same data also went into a second study, on T cells of mothers and their children.

Sequencing was performed on blood. The source of these receptors is a boy between 2 and 10 years old in good health. Both conserved end residues are part of each CDR3. Fields, in order: D gene, clone size, J gene, V gene, CDR3 DNA, CDR3 protein. D genes are given only for firm matches. The size field is filled for only some rows; it gives once, few, many or a size class.

d_gene: TRBD2; abundance: -; j_gene: TRBJ2-6; v_gene: TRBV19; CDR3nt: TGTGCCAGTAGTATGGATTTGCGGGGGGACTCTGGGGCCAACGTCCTGACTTTC; CDR3aa: CASSMDLRGDSGANVLTF
d_gene: -; abundance: few; j_gene: TRBJ2-7; v_gene: TRBV24-1; CDR3nt: TGTGCCACCAGTGACGCCCCTTATAGCTACGAGCAGTACTTC; CDR3aa: CATSDAPYSYEQYF
d_gene: -; abundance: -; j_gene: TRBJ2-3; v_gene: TRBV7-2; CDR3nt: TGTGCCAGCAGCTTAGTAGGGGCTAGCAGGTCAGGGGATACGCAGTATTTT; CDR3aa: CASSLVGASRSGDTQYF
d_gene: -; abundance: many; j_gene: TRBJ2-5; v_gene: TRBV12-3/TRBV12-4; CDR3nt: TGTGCCAGCAGCTTTGGGGGGTACGTGGAGACCCAGTACTTC; CDR3aa: CASSFGGYVETQYF
d_gene: -; abundance: -; j_gene: TRBJ2-4; v_gene: TRBV7-9; CDR3nt: TGTGCCAGCAGCTCAACTAATCAGAGCGAAAACATTCAGTACTTC; CDR3aa: CASSSTNQSENIQYF
d_gene: -; abundance: -; j_gene: TRBJ1-2; v_gene: TRBV21-1; CDR3nt: TGTGCCAGCAGCCAACAACCTACAGGGCCACAGTCCAAGGACCCCTATGGCTACACCTTC; CDR3aa: CASSQQPTGPQSKDPYGYTF
d_gene: TRBD1; abundance: -; j_gene: TRBJ1-2; v_gene: TRBV10-3; CDR3nt: TGTGCCGTTCATCCAGGGGGAGCCACTAACTATGGCTACACCTTC; CDR3aa: CAVHPGGATNYGYTF
d_gene: -; abundance: -; j_gene: TRBJ2-6; v_gene: TRBV7-9; CDR3nt: TGTGCCAGCAGGAAAAGCACGGAGGCGTCGTATTCTGGGGCCAACGTCCTGACTTTC; CDR3aa: CASRKSTEASYSGANVLTF
d_gene: -; abundance: -; j_gene: TRBJ2-5; v_gene: TRBV18; CDR3nt: TGTGCCAGCTCATCCTCAGGACGAGAGACCCAGTACTTC; CDR3aa: CASSSSGRETQYF
d_gene: TRBD2; abundance: -; j_gene: TRBJ2-7; v_gene: TRBV29-1; CDR3nt: TGCGGGGCAGGTAGCGGGGGCTACGAGCAGTACTTC; CDR3aa: CGAGSGGYEQYF
d_gene: -; abundance: few; j_gene: TRBJ2-1; v_gene: TRBV29-1; CDR3nt: TGCAGCGTTGAAGGACAGTACTCCTACAATGAGCAGTTCTTC; CDR3aa: CSVEGQYSYNEQFF
d_gene: -; abundance: few; j_gene: TRBJ1-6; v_gene: TRBV3-1; CDR3nt: TGTGCCAGCAGCCAAGAAGTGGGTTCACCCCTCCACTTT; CDR3aa: CASSQEVGSPLHF
d_gene: -; abundance: -; j_gene: TRBJ2-3; v_gene: TRBV20-1; CDR3nt: TGCAGTGCTAGAGATGGGGGGGGGACAACAGATACGCAGTATTTT; CDR3aa: CSARDGGGTTDTQYF
d_gene: TRBD1; abundance: few; j_gene: TRBJ2-7; v_gene: TRBV10-2; CDR3nt: TGCGCCAGCATACCCGGGACAGGTGCCTACGAGCAGTACTTC; CDR3aa: CASIPGTGAYEQYF
d_gene: TRBD2; abundance: -; j_gene: TRBJ2-3; v_gene: TRBV4-2; CDR3nt: TGTGCCAGCAGCCAAGAACGGAGCGGGGGGGTCGATACGCAGTATTTT; CDR3aa: CASSQERSGGVDTQYF
d_gene: -; abundance: few; j_gene: TRBJ2-7; v_gene: TRBV11-2; CDR3nt: TGTGCCAGCAGCTTAGAACCGGGCTACTACGAGCAGTACTTC; CDR3aa: CASSLEPGYYEQYF
d_gene: TRBD2; abundance: -; j_gene: TRBJ2-5; v_gene: TRBV2; CDR3nt: TGTGCCAGCAGTGGGACTAGCGCATCCTTCCAAGAGACCCAGTACTTC; CDR3aa: CASSGTSASFQETQYF
d_gene: -; abundance: few; j_gene: TRBJ2-5; v_gene: TRBV2; CDR3nt: TGTGCCAGCGTCGTTATGGAGCGGACCTCGGAGACCCAGTACTTC; CDR3aa: CASVVMERTSETQYF
d_gene: -; abundance: once; j_gene: TRBJ1-1; v_gene: TRBV29-1; CDR3nt: TGCAGCGTTGATGAGGGCGCAGGCACTGAAGCTTTCTTT; CDR3aa: CSVDEGAGTEAFF
d_gene: -; abundance: few; j_gene: TRBJ2-5; v_gene: TRBV20-1; CDR3nt: TGCAGTGTTGAAGGGAGTGGAGAGACCCAGTACTTC; CDR3aa: CSVEGSGETQYF
d_gene: TRBD2; abundance: -; j_gene: TRBJ2-2; v_gene: TRBV11-2; CDR3nt: TGTGCCAGCAGCCCCAGCGGGAGGGCCCCCTTTGGGGAGCTGTTTTTT; CDR3aa: CASSPSGRAPFGELFF
d_gene: TRBD1; abundance: -; j_gene: TRBJ2-5; v_gene: TRBV20-1; CDR3nt: TGCAGTGCTAGAGACCACAGGGGCGTGGGAGAGACCCAGTACTTC; CDR3aa: CSARDHRGVGETQYF
d_gene: -; abundance: many; j_gene: TRBJ1-4; v_gene: TRBV2; CDR3nt: TGTGCCAGCAGGCCCGGGTTAAGGCATGAAAAACTGTTTTTT; CDR3aa: CASRPGLRHEKLFF
d_gene: -; abundance: few; j_gene: TRBJ2-3; v_gene: TRBV6-1; CDR3nt: TGTGCCAGCACGAGCGGGAGCACAGATACGCAGTATTTT; CDR3aa: CASTSGSTDTQYF
d_gene: -; abundance: -; j_gene: TRBJ2-1; v_gene: TRBV29-1; CDR3nt: TGCAGCGTTGAATGGGTAGAATACAATGAGCAGTTCTTC; CDR3aa: CSVEWVEYNEQFF
d_gene: -; abundance: -; j_gene: TRBJ1-2; v_gene: TRBV7-2; CDR3nt: TGTGCCAGCAGCTTGCAAGGGAGCACTAACTATGGCTACACCTTC; CDR3aa: CASSLQGSTNYGYTF
d_gene: -; abundance: -; j_gene: TRBJ1-2; v_gene: TRBV5-1; CDR3nt: TGCGCCAGCAGCTTGGGGGACGGCTATAGGAGTGGGGGCTACACCTTC; CDR3aa: CASSLGDGYRSGGYTF
d_gene: TRBD1; abundance: few; j_gene: TRBJ1-2; v_gene: TRBV12-3/TRBV12-4; CDR3nt: TGTGCCAGCAGCCTCCGGGACAGGGATGGGCCTGGCTACACCTTC; CDR3aa: CASSLRDRDGPGYTF
d_gene: TRBD1; abundance: -; j_gene: TRBJ1-1; v_gene: TRBV7-9; CDR3nt: TGTGCCAGCGCTCGCGGATCAGGGGGCACTGAAGCTTTGTTT; CDR3aa: CASARGSGGTEALF
d_gene: TRBD2; abundance: -; j_gene: TRBJ2-1; v_gene: TRBV6-2/TRBV6-3; CDR3nt: TGTGCCAGCGGTCTTGCGGGAGAGGCCTACAATGAGCAGTTCTTC; CDR3aa: CASGLAGEAYNEQFF
d_gene: TRBD1; abundance: -; j_gene: TRBJ2-7; v_gene: TRBV7-2; CDR3nt: TGTGCCAGCAGCGACAGGGACAAGGTGTTATTC; CDR3aa: CASSDRDKVLF
d_gene: -; abundance: once; j_gene: TRBJ2-2; v_gene: TRBV6-2/TRBV6-3; CDR3nt: TGTGCCAGCAGTCAATCCAACGGGGAGCTGTTTTTT; CDR3aa: CASSQSNGELFF
d_gene: -; abundance: -; j_gene: TRBJ1-2; v_gene: TRBV24-1; CDR3nt: TGTGCCACCAGTGAGAGTGGGATTAACTATGGCTACACCTTC; CDR3aa: CATSESGINYGYTF
d_gene: -; abundance: -; j_gene: TRBJ2-5; v_gene: TRBV7-3; CDR3nt: TGTGCCAGCAGCACCGCGGCCGGGGGAAAAGAGACCCAGTACTTC; CDR3aa: CASSTAAGGKETQYF
d_gene: TRBD2; abundance: -; j_gene: TRBJ2-7; v_gene: TRBV5-4; CDR3nt: TGTGCCAGCAGCTCTAGGACTAGCGGGACCTACGAGCAGTACTTC; CDR3aa: CASSSRTSGTYEQYF
d_gene: -; abundance: few; j_gene: TRBJ1-2; v_gene: TRBV10-1; CDR3nt: TGCGCCAGCAGTGAGGGTCGGGACTATGGCTACACCTTC; CDR3aa: CASSEGRDYGYTF
d_gene: TRBD1; abundance: -; j_gene: TRBJ2-3; v_gene: TRBV20-1; CDR3nt: TGCAGTGCTAGGGCCCTTGAGGGGGCGGAAGGTACGCAGTATTTT; CDR3aa: CSARALEGAEGTQYF
d_gene: -; abundance: -; j_gene: TRBJ1-4; v_gene: TRBV3-1; CDR3nt: TGTGCCAGCAGCCAAGTCAACTGGGATGAAAAACTGTTTTTT; CDR3aa: CASSQVNWDEKLFF
d_gene: -; abundance: -; j_gene: TRBJ1-4; v_gene: TRBV15; CDR3nt: TGTGCCACCAGTAGGGGGACTAATGAAAAACTGTTTTTT; CDR3aa: CATSRGTNEKLFF
d_gene: -; abundance: -; j_gene: TRBJ2-7; v_gene: TRBV29-1; CDR3nt: TGCAGCGTTAAGGGGTCCTACGAGCAGTACTTC; CDR3aa: CSVKGSYEQYF
d_gene: TRBD2; abundance: -; j_gene: TRBJ2-3; v_gene: TRBV2; CDR3nt: TGTGCCAGCAAGCTAGCGGTGGAGACAGATACGCAGTATTTT; CDR3aa: CASKLAVETDTQYF
d_gene: -; abundance: few; j_gene: TRBJ1-2; v_gene: TRBV20-1; CDR3nt: TGCAGTGCTAGAGATGGAGGTGACCGCTCCTATGGCTACACCTTC; CDR3aa: CSARDGGDRSYGYTF
d_gene: TRBD2; abundance: few; j_gene: TRBJ2-1; v_gene: TRBV20-1; CDR3nt: TGCAGTGCTAGATCTGGGACTAGCGGGGTCCACTCCTACAATGAGCAGTTCTTC; CDR3aa: CSARSGTSGVHSYNEQFF
d_gene: TRBD1; abundance: -; j_gene: TRBJ1-2; v_gene: TRBV7-9; CDR3nt: TGTGCCAGCAGCTTATTCCCCAGGGGGCCTCACTATGGCTACACCTTC; CDR3aa: CASSLFPRGPHYGYTF
d_gene: -; abundance: -; j_gene: TRBJ2-1; v_gene: TRBV12-3/TRBV12-4; CDR3nt: TGTGCCAGCAGTTTAGTGGCCCCGGGACACTTCAATGAGCAGTTCTTC; CDR3aa: CASSLVAPGHFNEQFF
d_gene: TRBD1; abundance: -; j_gene: TRBJ1-2; v_gene: TRBV27; CDR3nt: TGTGCCAGCAGTCCGGGACAGGGGTTGGGGGGCTACACCTTC; CDR3aa: CASSPGQGLGGYTF